These 25 T cell receptor beta chains originate from one sample sequenced in a study of T-cell memory formation after mild COVID-19 (dated by TCRdb to the early 2020s). Receptor amplification or capture employed 5' RACE. TCRdb lists the instrument as Illumina NovaSeq 6000. TCRdb passed the public sequencing reads through fastp at Q25 and MiXCR, retaining productive beta sequences. Each CDR3 protein gets just one entry, which takes the most common genes and DNA from the rows behind it. The sample table records around 470,000 distinct CDR3 sequences; over 15% of these occur just once. The ten largest clonotypes hold 7.5% to 9.5% of the sample. Sequences were obtained from PBMCs or a T cell subset sorted from them (not recorded which). The receptors were gathered from an adult woman who had mild COVID-19 (a few samples of this study predate the infection). The sample titles of this study are shuffled in the database, so cell type and time point are left out; the donor was told from shared clones.

The table lists this clonotype with many counts. This chain connects TRBV11-2 to TRBJ2-1; 15 bases map to TRBD2. The CDR3 sequence is 17 residues long. Looked up from germline, CDR1 is SGHAT and CDR2 is FQNNGV. Germline trimming cut 5 bases from V and 4 bases from J; bases unmatched to any gene: 6. The chain's CDR3 is CASSPGTSGGLYNEQFF. CDR3 coding DNA: TGTGCCAGCAGCCCGGGGACTAGCGGGGGGCTATACAATGAGCAGTTCTTC.

V is TRBV5-1 and J is TRBJ1-4; D is perhaps TRBD1 (5 bases). CDR3 length: 15 residues. V lost 0 bases, J lost 6 bases, and 12 bases lay in between. Looked up from germline, CDR1 is SGHRS and CDR2 is YFSETQ. CDR3: CASSLGGRSDEKLFF. Written as DNA, the CDR3 is TGCGCCAGCAGCTTGGGGGGCCGGTCTGATGAAAAACTGTTTTTT.

V gene TRBV20-1 combines with J gene TRBJ2-2; D may be TRBD2 (6 bases). Germline CDR1 is DFQATT and CDR2 is SNEGSKA (reference sequence). There are 16 residues in the CDR3. Trimming took 4 bases from V and 6 from J, leaving 21 bases between them. The CDR3 nucleotides read TGCAGTGCTAAGAGCCGGGACTCCAACGTTCCCGGGGAGCTGTTTTTT. It yields the protein CSAKSRDSNVPGELFF.

This clonotype was counted only a few times. CDR3 bases: TGCAGTGCTAGAGATCCCGGGAAGTGGGAAAAACTGTTTTTT. It yields the protein CSARDPGKWEKLFF. This chain uses TRBV20-1 with TRBJ1-4, with D unresolved. Germline values: CDR1 DFQATT, CDR2 SNEGSKA (reference sequence). Trimming pared 0 bases from V and 8 bases from J, leaving 13 bases between. This CDR3 has 14 residues.

The chain uses TRBV5-6 and TRBJ1-2, with D hard to call. V lost 1 base and J lost 5, with 6 bases in between. The CDR3 length is 12 residues. CDR1 is SGHDT and CDR2 is YYEEEE in the germline V gene. The CDR3, as DNA: TGTGCCAGCAGCTTGCTAGCGTATGGCTACACCTTC. It yields the protein CASSLLAYGYTF.

This chain links TRBV6-2 or TRBV6-3 with TRBJ2-1; D may be TRBD1 (5 bases). Germline V gene data show CDR1 as MNHEY and CDR2 as SVGEGT. V was trimmed by 6 bases and J by 9 bases, leaving 18 bases between them. There are 14 residues in the CDR3. CDR3 in DNA: TGTGCCAGCAGACCCTGGGATGGAAGGGGTGAGCAGTTCTTC. This gives the protein CASRPWDGRGEQFF.

This clonotype was counted a few times. CDR3 in DNA: TGTGCCAGCAGCTCAGGTTACAGGGGGCATAGCACAGATACGCAGTATTTT. Its protein is CASSSGYRGHSTDTQYF. This chain connects TRBV28 to TRBJ2-3; 9 bases align to TRBD1. CDR1 is MDHEN and CDR2 is SYDVKM in the germline V gene. This CDR3 is built from 17 residues. Trimming removed 6 bases from V and 0 bases from J; junction bases left unmatched: 10.

V usage is TRBV12-3 or TRBV12-4 and J usage is TRBJ1-1; D is perhaps TRBD1 (5 bases). The CDR3 has 16 residues. V lost 10 bases and J lost 0, with 21 bases in between. The DNA for the CDR3 is TGTGCCACCAACCGATTCGGGACGGACTTGAACACTGAAGCTTTCTTT. This gives the protein CATNRFGTDLNTEAFF.

This clonotype was observed a handful of times. The chain links TRBV7-2 to TRBJ1-5; 10 positions match TRBD1. The ends lost 5 bases at V and 2 bases at J; junction bases unmatched: 6. Germline V lookup: CDR1 SGHTA, CDR2 FQGNSA. This CDR3 region has 16 residues. CDR3 sequence: CASSPGGTGGNQPQHF. In nucleotides, the CDR3 is TGTGCCAGCAGCCCCGGGGGGACAGGGGGCAATCAGCCCCAGCATTTT.

This clonotype was recorded a few times. The V call is TRBV5-5, the J call TRBJ2-1, with 9 bases identical to TRBD2. The CDR3 runs 14 residues. With 9 bases clipped from V and 2 bases from J, the junction kept 6 bases outside the gene matches. Germline V gene data show CDR1 as SGHKS and CDR2 as YYEKEE (reference sequence). The CDR3 region is CATRGTSTYNEQFF. DNA for the CDR3: TGTGCCACCCGTGGGACTAGCACCTACAATGAGCAGTTCTTC.

DNA for the CDR3: TGCGCCACTTCAGTAGGGGGCTTTCGAGAGACCCAGTACTTC. It codes for CATSVGGFRETQYF. The chain employs TRBV5-1 and TRBJ2-5; 7 bases are a match to TRBD1. Unmatched junction bases numbered 12, after V lost 9 bases and J lost 4 bases. CDR1 is SGHRS, CDR2 YFSETQ, per germline. This CDR3 has 14 amino acids.

This clonotype has only one observation. CDR3 in amino acids: CASSLTVPRERAYEQYF. The CDR3 nucleotides are TGCGCCAGCAGCCTAACCGTTCCGCGGGAGAGGGCCTACGAGCAGTACTTC. The gene calls are TRBV10-1 and TRBJ2-7, with TRBD2 matching over 7 bases. This CDR3 region has 17 residues. Trimming removed 6 bases from V and 2 bases from J; junction bases left unmatched: 16. Looked up from germline, CDR1 is WNHNN and CDR2 is SYGVQD (reference sequence).

The CDR3 coding sequence is TGTGCCAGCAGTCCAGGGGGGAGAGAAGAGACCCAGTACTTC. It encodes CASSPGGREETQYF. This chain links TRBV5-4 with TRBJ2-5, with D possibly matching TRBD1 (7 bases). Germline V gives CDR1 SGHNT, CDR2 YYREEE (reference sequence). This CDR3 contains 14 residues. Trimming removed 5 bases from V and 3 bases from J, with 14 bases in between.

This clonotype has a handful of counts. The V gene is TRBV20-1, the J gene TRBJ2-7; D not resolved. V was trimmed by 4 bases and J by 1 base, leaving 17 bases between them. Looked up from germline, CDR1 is DFQATT and CDR2 is SNEGSKA (reference sequence). The CDR3 has 15 residues. The CDR3 region has the DNA TGCAGTGCTACGACTTATCGGAGCGAATCCTACGAGCAGTACTTC. Translated: CSATTYRSESYEQYF.

The chain links TRBV7-9 to TRBJ2-1, with D unresolved. The CDR3 has 12 residues. Germline assignment: CDR1 SEHNR and CDR2 FQNEAQ (reference sequence). The V gene lost 4 bases and the J gene lost 6 bases, with 7 bases spanning the gap. The CDR3 loop reads CASSSRPNEQFF. The CDR3 nucleotides are TGTGCCAGCAGCTCCCGGCCCAATGAGCAGTTCTTC.

This clonotype was picked up a small number of times. The rearrangement uses TRBV20-1 and TRBJ1-1; 7 nucleotides agree with TRBD1. This CDR3 contains 11 residues. J gave up 8 bases and V 6 bases, and 6 bases lay outside the gene matches. In germline, CDR1 is DFQATT, CDR2 SNEGSKA (reference sequence). The CDR3 bases are TGCAGTGCGAGGGACAGCCCCGAAGCTTTCTTT. Amino acids: CSARDSPEAFF.

The chain combines TRBV7-6 with TRBJ2-5; 16 positions agree with TRBD2. CDR1 and CDR2 from the germline V gene are SGHVS and FNYEAQ. With 5 bases clipped from V and 5 bases from J, the junction kept 2 bases outside the gene matches. This CDR3 has 15 residues. The CDR3 here is CASSTGLAGGETQYF. CDR3 bases: TGTGCCAGCAGCACGGGACTAGCGGGAGGGGAGACCCAGTACTTC.

This clonotype was detected only a few times. This rearrangement joins TRBV6-6 to TRBJ1-1, with D perhaps matching TRBD1 (6 bases). The CDR3 length is 15 residues. Germline V CDR1 and CDR2: MNHNY, SVGAGI (reference sequence). V was pared by 4 bases and J by 0 bases, with 12 bases between. The CDR3 region is CASSFPDRMNTEAFF. Written as DNA, the CDR3 is TGTGCCAGCAGTTTCCCAGACAGGATGAACACTGAAGCTTTCTTT.

This clonotype has more than one count but fewer than ten. The chain is built from TRBV15 and TRBJ1-2; 10 bases are a match to TRBD1. V was pared by 0 bases and J by 8 bases, with 9 bases of the junction left unmatched. The CDR3 loop spans 16 amino acids. Germline values: CDR1 LNHNV, CDR2 YYDKDF (reference sequence). The CDR3 is CATSRDPRDRGRGYTF. For the CDR3, the DNA is TGTGCCACCAGCAGAGATCCCCGGGACAGGGGAAGGGGCTACACCTTC.

The V gene is TRBV9, the J gene TRBJ1-5; TRBD1 might be the D (6 bases). Germline V gene sequence: CDR1 SGDLS, CDR2 YYNGEE. V was cut by 4 bases and J by 5 bases, with 16 bases left in between. The CDR3 runs to 15 residues. The CDR3 spells CASSQGLMYDQPQHF. The CDR3 DNA reads as TGTGCCAGCAGCCAGGGGCTTATGTACGATCAGCCCCAGCATTTT.

The J gene is TRBJ2-5, the V gene TRBV6-2 or TRBV6-3, with D perhaps matching TRBD2 (6 bases). V was cut by 3 bases and J by 5 bases, with 16 bases left in between. The CDR3 is 15 amino acids. Per the germline V gene, CDR1 is MNHEY and CDR2 is SVGEGT. CDR3 sequence (DNA): TGTGCCAGCAGTTATGGTTCCGGGGAGGTGGAGACCCAGTACTTC. Translated, it gives CASSYGSGEVETQYF.

The chain uses TRBV5-1 and TRBJ2-7; D might be TRBD2 (5 bases). CDR3 length equals 12 residues. V was cut by 1 base and J by 7 bases, with 9 bases left in between. CDR1 SGHRS and CDR2 YFSETQ come from the germline V gene. The CDR3 loop is CASSLSREEQYF. In DNA, the CDR3 is TGCGCCAGCAGCTTGTCGAGGGAAGAGCAGTACTTC.

The rearrangement uses TRBV5-1 and TRBJ1-1; D is ambiguous. There are 13 residues in the CDR3. V lost 4 bases and J 8 bases, leaving 15 bases between the germline ends. Germline CDR1 and CDR2: SGHRS and YFSETQ. Written as DNA, the CDR3 is TGCGCCAGCAGCATCAGACCGCAGGACGAAGCTTTCTTT. Amino acids: CASSIRPQDEAFF.

Written as DNA, the CDR3 is TGTGCCAGCAGTTCTCTTTCACTAGCGGGAGGTAATGAGCAGTTCTTC. This encodes CASSSLSLAGGNEQFF. V is TRBV6-2 or TRBV6-3 and J is TRBJ2-1; 12 nucleotides line up with TRBD2. Per germline, CDR1 MNHEY and CDR2 SVGEGT. V gave up 4 bases and J gave up 7 bases; unmatched junction bases: 8. The CDR3 extends over 16 amino acids.

This chain links TRBV23-1 with TRBJ2-3; no reliable D call. TRBV23-1 is assigned to the ORF class and has an uncertain function. This CDR3 contains 15 residues. The V gene lost 3 bases and the J gene lost 1 base, with 11 bases spanning the gap. CDR3: CASSQSLMGTDTQYF. CDR3 coding DNA: TGCGCCAGCAGTCAGAGCCTCATGGGCACAGATACGCAGTATTTT.